This TCR beta chain was identified during a study of beta chain features in type 1 diabetes (dated by TCRdb to the late 2010s). Study-wide context: Mean age, gender distribution, total cell number and subset yield were not different between patients and healthy donors. A total of 85 million to 140 million sorted cells were examined across all samples, and the number of cells per subset was strongly correlated with RNA yield. In the study, recently diagnosed type 1 diabetes patients and matched healthy donors were compared on the TCRB repertoires of their sorted circulating CD4+ T cell subsets. Regulatory and stem cell-like memory subsets were obtained from only 8 patients and roughly eight healthy donors, while naive and central memory subsets were obtained from all 28 donors.

CDR1 and CDR2, per the germline V gene (reference sequence), are DFQATT and SNEGSKA. Deletion took 7 bases off V and 3 bases off J, with a span of 10 bases between the germline ends. From its cysteine to its phenylalanine, the CDR3 spans 11 amino acids. The CDR3 DNA has 33 bases and is translated from base 1. What the authors observed across the whole study: At VDJ recombination sites, patients with type 1 diabetes made fewer insertions and deleted more nucleotides, a pattern implying thymic rearrangement abnormalities. Shorter templates might be favored by PCR, yet because patient and control samples were amplified and corrected together, any such skew would affect both groups equally. Type 1 diabetes patients showed a moderate but significant shortening of TCRB CDR3 length in all four CD4+ subsets. Because cDNA was sequenced instead of genomic DNA, activated cells with high expression could be over-represented, although the groups did not differ in activation or CD3 levels. Naive, central memory and regulatory TCRB repertoires appeared to be more similar among patients than among healthy donors. Because the HLA sub-analyses included only small numbers of individuals, any influence of HLA type on TCRB rearrangement was left unresolved.

Each donor gave one peripheral blood draw, averaging approximately 110 mL, which was collected into heparinised tubes. A BD FACSAria II was used to sort naive, central memory, regulatory and stem cell-like memory CD4+ T cells with a panel that included CD45RO, CCR7, CD25, CD127, CD95 and CD27. Every sorted population had a purity above 95%. PBMCs were isolated right away by Lymphoprep density gradient centrifugation and were stained directly, without culture. So that batch effects would be minimized, each experiment stained and sorted samples in pairs, pairing one healthy donor with one patient. In this sample, this clone turned up a few times. Its antigen is not yet known. Within one base of it there is no much larger clone, and no base qualities were kept. All of the isolated RNA was reverse transcribed with the High Capacity cDNA Reverse Transcription Kit, so expressed TCRB transcripts were sequenced. Naive, central memory and regulatory T cell samples underwent deep immunoSEQ sequencing, averaging approximately 3.3 million total reads per sample. Sorted cells were lysed in RLT buffer, and RNA was extracted using DNase-treated RNeasy Micro or Mini kits according to cell number. Each cell subset was processed separately to prevent cross-contamination, with patient and healthy donor samples processed together. The immunoSEQ multiplex PCR was used to amplify TCRB sequences from cDNA, yielding 87-bp fragments that span the CDR3 region. Sequencing of the amplicons was performed on the Illumina HiSeq platform. The paper's data handling went like this. Synthetic template baselines were used to correct PCR bias computationally, reads within Hamming distance 2 were collapsed together, and singletons that could not be merged were discarded. Reads were aligned against IMGT to assign V, D and J genes, CDR3 length and insertions or deletions at six rearrangement sites. Within each subset, clonotype counts were normalized to sorted cell number, and only after that were true diversity and Gini coefficients computed with the tcR R package. The overlap coefficient, calculated on TCRB nucleotide sequences, was used to measure repertoire sharing. Out-of-frame TCRB sequences from naive cells were analyzed as a proxy for the pre-selection repertoire. In TCRdb, the immuneACCESS table is reduced to in-frame sequences with V and J assigned. These tables do not hold every clone; where another copy was compared, an unresolved V gene accounts for under half, and the others remain unexplained. The DNA gave D and trimming, while V, J and clone size come from that table. The sample table lists about 660,000 clones, roughly an eighth of them with a count of one. Clones ranked in the top ten supply approximately 0.039% of the sample.

This chain is built from TRBV20-1 and TRBJ2-7, with TRBD2 perhaps the D gene, on 5 matching bases. This TCR was recovered from a young man with type 1 diabetes. The sample was naive CD4+ T cells from blood. This specimen's cell subset or site label, interpreted: true naive CD4+ T cells. CDR3 region: CSVSRGYEQYF. The DNA reads TGCAGTGTTAGCCGGGGCTACGAGCAGTACTTC.